The rows below give T cell receptor beta chains drawn from one sample of a study of blood T cells in healthy people across ages. TCRdb called the 5' RACE reads again in MiXCR, with one record for every CDR3 protein. In the table there are some 860,000 distinct CDR3 sequences, approximately 60% of which are singletons. The sample comprised blood. The receptors were sampled from a man aged 40-50 years in good health. The CDR3 runs from the conserved cysteine through the conserved F or W. A D gene is named only where the DNA matches it firmly. Size tells how often a clone was seen (once, few, many) or the class of an expanded clone, and some rows leave it out.

V gene,J gene,D gene,clone size,CDR3 protein,CDR3 DNA
TRBV7-6,TRBJ2-3,-,-,CASSLVSGGGHTDTQYF,TGTGCCAGCAGCTTAGTCAGCGGAGGGGGGCACACAGATACGCAGTATTTT
TRBV4-1,TRBJ2-2,-,-,CASRPGSSNTGELFF,TGCGCCAGCAGACCCGGGTCCTCGAACACCGGGGAGCTGTTTTTT
TRBV7-2,TRBJ2-3,-,-,CASSPGVPGVQYF,TGTGCCAGCAGCCCAGGGGTTCCGGGGGTGCAGTATTTT
TRBV28,TRBJ2-6,TRBD1,-,CASSETGGSSAGANVLTF,TGTGCCAGCAGCGAAACAGGGGGCTCCAGCGCTGGGGCCAACGTCCTGACTTTC
TRBV7-9,TRBJ2-7,-,-,CASTGVHDEQYF,TGTGCCAGCACAGGGGTCCACGACGAGCAGTACTTC
TRBV20-1,TRBJ2-7,-,few,CSARDNYGTNHSYEQYF,TGCAGTGCTAGAGATAACTATGGGACCAACCACTCCTACGAGCAGTACTTC
TRBV27,TRBJ2-7,TRBD2,-,CASRRTSGGSYEQYF,TGTGCCAGCAGGAGGACTAGCGGGGGGTCCTACGAGCAGTACTTC
TRBV12-3/TRBV12-4,TRBJ2-5,TRBD1,-,CASSETGEDQYF,TGTGCCAGCAGTGAGACAGGGGAAGACCAGTACTTC
TRBV27,TRBJ2-7,TRBD2,few,CASSLSLGTSSYEQYF,TGTGCCAGCAGTTTATCCCTGGGGACTAGCTCCTACGAGCAGTACTTC
TRBV29-1,TRBJ1-6,TRBD1,few,CSARTGRDNSPLHF,TGCAGCGCAAGGACAGGGAGGGATAATTCACCCCTCCACTTT
TRBV2,TRBJ2-3,TRBD2,-,CASSVLGGAPDTQYF,TGTGCCAGCAGTGTACTCGGGGGGGCCCCAGATACGCAGTATTTT
TRBV2,TRBJ1-2,-,-,CASIFRLEYGYTF,TGTGCCAGCATCTTCCGGTTGGAGTATGGCTACACCTTC
TRBV10-1,TRBJ1-2,TRBD1,-,CASSRTGQGYGFNYGYTF,TGCGCCAGCAGTAGAACGGGACAGGGGTACGGATTTAACTATGGCTACACCTTC
TRBV29-1,TRBJ1-1,-,few,CSAGQRAANTEAFF,TGCAGCGCCGGACAGCGGGCAGCGAACACTGAAGCTTTCTTT
TRBV24-1,TRBJ2-7,-,-,CATSDSRDEQYF,TGTGCCACCAGTGATTCCAGGGACGAGCAGTACTTC
TRBV3-1,TRBJ2-5,TRBD2,-,CASSPTSGVQETQYF,TGTGCCAGCAGCCCGACTAGCGGGGTACAAGAGACCCAGTACTTC
TRBV7-2,TRBJ2-5,-,-,CATGAFSGGEGTQYF,TGTGCCACTGGGGCCTTTAGCGGAGGGGAAGGGACCCAGTACTTC
TRBV7-2,TRBJ2-7,-,few,CASSLVSGGEYEQYF,TGTGCCAGCAGCTTAGTTTCAGGGGGGGAGTACGAGCAGTACTTC
TRBV28,TRBJ2-4,TRBD2,-,CASSKPGLAVAKNIQYF,TGTGCCAGCAGTAAGCCGGGACTAGCAGTGGCCAAAAACATTCAGTACTTC